These 16 T cell receptor beta chains share one sample of origin, sequenced in a study of blood T cell repertoires in COVID-19. TCRdb keeps only in-frame clones here, not all; method: immunoSEQ multiplex PCR. Of roughly 160,000 clones listed, 83% are singletons. Material: peripheral blood. These receptors all stem from an elderly woman with acute or convalescent COVID-19.

V and J are TRBV18 and TRBJ2-5; 8 bases line up with TRBD2. V dropped 3 bases and J dropped 0; count of bases not matched to a gene: 9. Germline V gene data show CDR1 as KGHSH and CDR2 as LQKENI. This CDR3 spans 17 amino acids. This chain's CDR3 is CASSPLRIAGYQETQYF. CDR3 bases: TGTGCCAGCTCACCTCTGAGAATAGCGGGGTACCAAGAGACCCAGTACTTC.

The chain carries TRBV11-2 and TRBJ1-2, with no clear D. Germline CDR1 reads SGHAT; CDR2 reads FQNNGV. This CDR3 region has 15 residues. V was clipped by 3 bases and J by 4 bases, with 15 bases between them. CDR3 coding DNA: TGTGCCAGCAGCTTGAAGAGGCCCCCAGTCTATGGCTACACCTTC. Protein sequence: CASSLKRPPVYGYTF.

This rearrangement joins TRBV30 to TRBJ1-1; TRBD1 matches at 7 bases. The CDR3 sequence is 14 residues long. The trim removed 0 bases at V and 1 base at J, leaving 2 bases unmatched. CDR1 GTSNPN and CDR2 SVGIG come from the germline V gene (reference sequence). As DNA, the CDR3 is TGTGCCTGGAGTGTAGGACAGGCGAACACTGAAGCTTTCTTT. It specifies CAWSVGQANTEAFF.

The rearrangement joins TRBV7-6 to TRBJ1-6; no clear D gene. Trimming took 3 bases from V and 7 from J, leaving 16 bases between them. This CDR3 is 16 amino acids long. The V gene's germline CDR1 is SGHVS and CDR2 FNYEAQ. CDR3 sequence: CASSLVEAGGNSPLHF. CDR3 sequence (DNA): TGTGCCAGCAGCTTGGTGGAGGCAGGCGGGAATTCACCCCTCCACTTT.

The chain has TRBV7-8 and TRBJ2-7; a weak D match, TRBD2 (6 bases). The germline V and J ends were trimmed by 5 bases and 2 bases, with 22 bases remaining between them. Germline CDR1 is SGHVS and CDR2 is FQNEAQ. The CDR3 runs 17 residues. For the CDR3, the DNA is TGTGCCAGCAGCCAACTAGCCCTCGGACCGATTGCCTACGAGCAGTACTTC. Translation: CASSQLALGPIAYEQYF.

This chain connects TRBV28 to TRBJ2-5; 9 bases match TRBD2. The CDR3 contains 15 residues. Germline CDR1 is MDHEN and CDR2 is SYDVKM. Unmatched junction bases numbered 5, after V lost 3 bases and J lost 3 bases. The CDR3 DNA follows: TGTGCCAGCAGTTTGGCGGGAGGGCGAAAAGAGACCCAGTACTTC. This gives the protein CASSLAGGRKETQYF.

The chain combines TRBV6-2 or TRBV6-3 with TRBJ2-1; D is uncertain. Germline V gives CDR1 MNHEY, CDR2 SVGEGT. This CDR3 is built from 16 residues. The V gene lost 1 base and the J gene lost 3 bases, with 13 bases spanning the gap. The CDR3 DNA is TGTGCCAGCAGTTACTTTGGCAGGTTGGACTACAATGAGCAGTTCTTC. Protein: CASSYFGRLDYNEQFF.

The chain joins TRBV21-1 to TRBJ1-4; the D segment call TRBD1 is taken from the table without a DNA check. TRBV21-1 is a pseudogene locus. The CDR3 covers 16 residues. The CDR3 region is CASSPHLRGRGEKLFF. Here the CDR3 DNA reads TGTGCCAGCAGTCCCCACCTGAGGGGGCGAGGTGAAAAACTGTTTTTT.

The rearrangement links TRBV12-3 or TRBV12-4 to TRBJ1-3; D remains ambiguous. V was clipped by 3 bases and J by 3 bases, with 6 bases between them. The CDR3 is 13 amino acids. The CDR3 sequence is CASSFRDGNTIYF. In DNA, the CDR3 is TGTGCCAGCAGTTTTAGAGATGGAAACACCATATATTTT.

This clone was recorded only once. V usage is TRBV5-4 and J usage is TRBJ2-7; TRBD1 aligns across 7 bases. V shed 0 bases and J 2 bases; nucleotides not matched to a gene: 5. The CDR3 is 15 residues long. The V gene's germline CDR1 is SGHNT and CDR2 YYREEE (reference sequence). Here the CDR3 reads CASSLGSGTAYEQYF. As DNA, the CDR3 is TGTGCCAGCAGCTTGGGATCCGGGACAGCCTACGAGCAGTACTTC.

The chain employs TRBV5-1 and TRBJ1-2, with a weak D call TRBD1 (5 bases). Trimming stripped 0 bases from V and 4 bases from J, with 13 bases between. The germline CDR1 and CDR2 sequences are SGHRS and YFSETQ. CDR3 length: 15 residues. DNA for the CDR3: TGCGCCAGCAGCTTGGTGAGGACATCGACCTATGGCTACACCTTC. Translated: CASSLVRTSTYGYTF.

This rearrangement joins TRBV15 to TRBJ2-1; D might be TRBD2 (6 bases). The CDR3 length is 15 residues. The germline V and J ends were trimmed by 4 bases and 5 bases, with 15 bases remaining between them. Germline CDR1 is LNHNV and CDR2 is YYDKDF (reference sequence). The CDR3 spells CATSTARGANNEQFF. CDR3 DNA: TGTGCCACCAGCACCGCGCGCGGGGCCAACAATGAGCAGTTCTTC.

The chain has TRBV5-4 and TRBJ1-2; D unresolved. The germline V and J ends were trimmed by 2 bases and 8 bases, with 10 bases remaining between them. This CDR3 has 12 amino acids. Germline CDR1 is SGHNT and CDR2 is YYREEE (reference sequence). The CDR3 DNA sequence: TGTGCCAGCAGCTTTATAGAGGGCGGCTACACCTTC. Encoded protein: CASSFIEGGYTF.

The chain recombines TRBV6-5 with TRBJ2-1; the D is unclear. Germline loops: CDR1 MNHEY, CDR2 SVGAGI. V lost 7 bases and J 4 bases, leaving 5 bases between the germline ends. The CDR3 loop spans 11 amino acids. CDR3 nucleotide sequence: TGTGCCAGCAAGCTTTACAATGAGCAGTTCTTC. It encodes CASKLYNEQFF.

This chain links TRBV10-3 with TRBJ1-4; 7 bases are a match to TRBD1. The CDR3 sequence is 15 residues long. The junction had 5 bases not matched to a gene; V was cut back by 0 bases and J by 7 bases. Per the germline V gene, CDR1 is ENHRY and CDR2 is SYGVKD. The CDR3 is CAISESGGRGEKLFF. The CDR3 bases are TGTGCCATCAGTGAGTCAGGGGGCAGAGGTGAAAAACTGTTTTTT.

The CDR3 here is CASSLGLASGLDEQFF. CDR3 DNA sequence: TGTGCCAGCAGCTTAGGTTTGGCTAGCGGTCTCGATGAGCAGTTCTTC. The genes are TRBV7-2 and TRBJ2-1; 7 bases line up with TRBD2. V was clipped by 1 base and J by 8 bases; unmatched bases: 11. The V gene's germline CDR1 is SGHTA and CDR2 FQGNSA. The CDR3 extends over 16 amino acids.